This T cell receptor beta chain was sequenced during a study of TIL therapy for anti-PD-1-resistant metastatic lung cancer. The wider study: Patients had a median age of around 56 years (range roughly 38-75). General study results and limits: This highly selected cohort may not generalize to typical lung cancer patients. After infusion, TIL clonotypes partly replaced peripheral T cells and declined over months.

Noted time point: pre-treatment sample, taken before nivolumab and TIL therapy. Sequencing used immunoSEQ v3. Repertoires were generated with immunoSEQ multiplex PCR, while TCRdb's copy carries only in-frame clones and drops some. This table has just under 60,000 clones, 73% appearing once. V lost 5 bases to trimming and J lost 4 bases, with 21 bases between them. This CDR3 has 16 amino acids. CDR1 is SGDLS and CDR2 is YYNGEE in the germline V gene. This clone was seen just once. What it binds is not known. This TCR came from a person between 25 and 80 years old with non-small cell lung cancer. The chain couples TRBV9 to TRBJ1-1; D is unclear. The sample in question was blood, obtained at baseline. The CDR3 coding sequence is TGTGCCAGCAGTGATTCGAACACACAAGCCCGCACTGAAGCTTTCTTT. It is translated as CASSDSNTQARTEAFF. Variable domain in full (rest from reference TRBV9 and TRBJ1-1): DSGVTQTPKHLITATGQRVTLRCSPRSGDLSVYWYQQSLDQGLQFLIQYYNGEERAKGNILERFSAQQFPDLHSELNLSSLELGDSALYFCASSDSNTQARTEAFFGQGTRLTVV.